This T cell receptor (beta chain) was captured in a study of cytotoxic CD8 clonotypes in ibrutinib-treated CLL. Looking at the study overall: The taking of response samples occurred after a median roughly twelve months of treatment, with a range of 6 to 36.

Produced via immunoSEQ multiplex PCR; TCRdb's table is partial and in-frame only. The sample lists 300,000 to 400,000 clones, about 61% occurring once. The germline V gene has CDR1 SGHDN and CDR2 FVKESK. This CDR3 has 14 amino acids. V shed 0 bases and J shed 6 bases, with 12 bases lying between them. This chain uses TRBV14 with TRBJ2-7; D not certain. The sequencing here drew on PBMCs, taken after 36 months of ibrutinib treatment. The TCR comes from a human donor with chronic lymphocytic leukemia. Here the CDR3 reads CASSQDFVGFEQYF. The DNA for the CDR3 is TGTGCCAGCAGCCAAGATTTCGTCGGGTTCGAGCAGTACTTC.